This T cell receptor (beta chain) was obtained from a study of control samples from healthy donors and cancer patients. This table comes from immunoSEQ multiplex PCR, and its TCRdb copy is limited to in-frame clones, with some not included. Among 100,000 to 150,000 clones listed, approximately 92% were seen once. The CDR3 is 19 residues long. The TCR comes from a man aged 18 to 30 in good health. V usage is TRBV21-1 and J usage is TRBJ1-6. TRBV21-1 is labeled a pseudogene. Sequenced input: blood. This CDR3 is CASSYPGTPPLMRNSPLHF. For the CDR3, the DNA is TGTGCCAGCAGTTACCCCGGGACCCCCCCACTGATGCGAAATTCACCCCTCCACTTT.